These T cell receptor beta chains were read from a single sample in a study of OX40 agonist ivuxolimab in advanced cancers. The method was immunoSEQ multiplex PCR; TCRdb's version includes in-frame clones alone and lacks a portion of them. This table has around 35,000 clones, roughly 90% appearing once. This specimen was CD4+ or CD8+ T cells sorted from blood, taken in a trial of the OX40 agonist ivuxolimab. The receptors were sampled from an adult with an advanced solid tumor such as melanoma, head and neck, liver or kidney cancer. The CDR3 runs from the conserved cysteine through the conserved F or W. The D gene is left open where the match is weak. Rows give clone size only sometimes, using once, few, many, or a class for an expanded clone.

J,D,size,V,DNA,CDR3
TRBJ2-2,NA,few,TRBV9,TGTGCCAGCAGCTCAAGCACCGGGGAGCTGTTTTTT,CASSSSTGELFF
TRBJ2-7,NA,NA,TRBV28,TGTGCCAGCAGTTCAGGGGACCCCATCTACGAGCAGTACTTC,CASSSGDPIYEQYF
TRBJ2-7,TRBD1,NA,TRBV7-2,TGTGCCAGCAGCCAGCCGGGACAGGGGGTAAGCTACGAGCAGTACTTC,CASSQPGQGVSYEQYF
TRBJ1-3,TRBD1,NA,TRBV7-2,TGTGCCAGCAGCCTATGGACAGGCGGCGGAAACACCATATATTTT,CASSLWTGGGNTIYF
TRBJ1-1,NA,NA,TRBV7-8,TGTGCCAGCAGCTTCGAAAGCACCATGAACACTGAAGCTTTCTTT,CASSFESTMNTEAFF
TRBJ2-3,TRBD2,NA,TRBV5-1,TGCGCCAGCAGCTTGAGTACTAGCGAGACAGATACGCAGTATTTT,CASSLSTSETDTQYF
TRBJ2-7,NA,NA,TRBV5-6,TGTGCCAGCAGCTTGGACAGACTTACAGCCTACGAGCAGTACTTC,CASSLDRLTAYEQYF
TRBJ2-7,TRBD2,NA,TRBV7-9,TGTGCCAGCAGCCTCGGGACTAGCGAGTACTACGAGCAGTACTTC,CASSLGTSEYYEQYF
TRBJ2-7,TRBD2,NA,TRBV11-1,TGTGCCAGCAGCGAGGGACTAGCGGACTCCTACGAGCAGTACTTC,CASSEGLADSYEQYF
TRBJ1-5,TRBD1,once,TRBV10-3,TGTGCCATCAGTGATAGTCAGGGGGGCGGACAGCCCCAGCATTTT,CAISDSQGGGQPQHF
TRBJ2-1,TRBD1,NA,TRBV19,TGTGCCAGTAGTATGGGGACAGGTAGTTACAATGAGCAGTTCTTC,CASSMGTGSYNEQFF
TRBJ2-7,NA,NA,TRBV28,TGTGCCAGCTCAAAGGGGCCCACCTACGAGCAGTACTTC,CASSKGPTYEQYF
TRBJ2-2,TRBD1,NA,TRBV9,TGTGCCAGCAGCGTTAGAACAGGGGCTACGGGGGAGCTGTTTTTT,CASSVRTGATGELFF
TRBJ1-5,TRBD1,few,TRBV10-2,TGCGCCACCAGGGGGAGAGGCAATCAGCCCCAGCATTTT,CATRGRGNQPQHF
TRBJ1-1,NA,NA,TRBV27,TGTGCCAGCGGCCCCGGGACGGTGAACACTGAAGCTTTCTTT,CASGPGTVNTEAFF
TRBJ1-1,NA,NA,TRBV11-2,TGTGCCAGCAGCTTAGCAGCGACAGGATTTTCAGAAGCTTTCTTT,CASSLAATGFSEAFF
TRBJ2-6,TRBD1,NA,TRBV10-3,TGTGCCATCAGTGACTCGACAGGGGCCGCGGGGGCCAACGTCCTGACTTTC,CAISDSTGAAGANVLTF
TRBJ2-7,NA,NA,TRBV7-8,TGTGCCAGCAGCTTAGGGATCAGCGAGCAGTACTTC,CASSLGISEQYF
TRBJ2-3,NA,NA,TRBV11-2,TGTGCCAGCAGCTTAGTTTTCGGAGATACGCAGTATTTT,CASSLVFGDTQYF
TRBJ2-1,NA,NA,TRBV5-4,TGTGCCAGCAGGGGGACTCCAAGCTCCTACAATGAGCAGTTCTTC,CASRGTPSSYNEQFF
TRBJ2-7,NA,NA,TRBV18,TGTGCCAGCTCACCAACTGGGAGCGGCTACGAGCAGTACTTC,CASSPTGSGYEQYF
TRBJ2-7,TRBD2,NA,TRBV7-2,TGTGCCAGCAGCCCAAGGACTAGCGGGAGTATCTACGAGCAGTACTTC,CASSPRTSGSIYEQYF
TRBJ1-4,NA,NA,TRBV28,TGTGCCAGCAGTTTAGATCGGGCAGGGACGGTAAATGAAAAACTGTTTTTT,CASSLDRAGTVNEKLFF
TRBJ1-2,TRBD1,NA,TRBV4-1,TGCGCCAGCAGCCAAAACCGGGACAGAAATGGCTACACCTTC,CASSQNRDRNGYTF
TRBJ2-1,TRBD2,NA,TRBV19,TGTGCCAGTACCCTAGCGGGAGGGCCACCTAACTACAATGAGCAGTTCTTC,CASTLAGGPPNYNEQFF
TRBJ2-7,NA,once,TRBV5-6,TGTGCCAGCAGTTTCTCCTACGAGCAGTACTTC,CASSFSYEQYF
TRBJ2-7,NA,NA,TRBV11-2,TGTGCCAGTAGCACTGGAGGGGGAGCCTACGAGCAGTACTTC,CASSTGGGAYEQYF
TRBJ1-3,TRBD1,NA,TRBV4-3,TGCGCCAGCAGCCAGGGACAGACTGGAAACACCATATATTTT,CASSQGQTGNTIYF
TRBJ2-2,NA,once,TRBV15,TGTGCCACCAGCCGGGGGGCAACGAACACCGGGGAGCTGTTTTTT,CATSRGATNTGELFF
TRBJ1-2,NA,many,TRBV7-2,TGTGCCAGCAGCTTAGTGATGGCTTACTATGGCTACACCTTC,CASSLVMAYYGYTF
TRBJ1-1,NA,few,TRBV19,TGTGCCAGTAGTATGCTCGTTGAAGCTTTCTTT,CASSMLVEAFF
TRBJ2-7,TRBD2,NA,TRBV28,TGTGCCAGCAGAGACCTCCGGGACTATCGCTCCTACGAGCAGTACTTC,CASRDLRDYRSYEQYF
TRBJ2-7,NA,few,TRBV5-5,TGTGCCAGCAGCTTGAAGGGACAAACCTACGAGCAGTACTTC,CASSLKGQTYEQYF
TRBJ2-1,TRBD1,NA,TRBV7-9,TGTGCCAGCAGCGACGGAGGGACAGGGGAGTGGGATGAGCAGTTCTTC,CASSDGGTGEWDEQFF
TRBJ1-2,TRBD1,NA,TRBV29-1,TGCAGCGGCCAAGGGGGCGCGAGCTATGGCTACACCTTC,CSGQGGASYGYTF
TRBJ2-7,NA,once,TRBV28,TGTGCCAGCAGTCCTAGCCAAGGGGAAGCGGCTCTAGAGCAGTACTTC,CASSPSQGEAALEQYF
TRBJ2-7,NA,NA,TRBV4-1,TGCGCCAGCAGCCAAAGCCCACAGGGACCCACCTTCTACGAGCAGTACTTC,CASSQSPQGPTFYEQYF
TRBJ2-3,NA,NA,TRBV21-1,TGTGCCAGCAGAATAACGGGGGGGCTAAGGGGAAGAACAGATACGCAGTATTTT,CASRITGGLRGRTDTQYF
TRBJ2-1,NA,NA,TRBV4-3,TGCGCCAGCAGCCAAGAGGCCTACAATGAGCAGTTCTTC,CASSQEAYNEQFF
TRBJ2-2,TRBD2,NA,TRBV6-5,TGTGCCAGCAGTTTGGGACTAGCGGGAACCGGGGAGCTGTTTTTT,CASSLGLAGTGELFF
TRBJ1-5,TRBD1,NA,TRBV28,TGTGCCAGCAGTTTAACTAGTCTAGACAGGGTAGGGAATCAGCCCCAGCATTTT,CASSLTSLDRVGNQPQHF
TRBJ2-5,NA,NA,TRBV7-9,TGTGCCAGCAGCTCCCTCATCGAGGAGACCCAGTACTTC,CASSSLIEETQYF
TRBJ2-7,NA,NA,TRBV2,TGTGCCAGCACCCTAGGGGCTTCCTCTTACGAGCAGTACTTC,CASTLGASSYEQYF
TRBJ2-5,TRBD2,NA,TRBV4-2,TGTGCCAGCAGCCAAGTAGCGGGAGGGCCGGAAGAGACCCAGTACTTC,CASSQVAGGPEETQYF